This T cell receptor beta chain was recorded in a study of cytomegalovirus exposure and HLA in healthy donors. In the study overall: The 100 to 150 validation repertoires and the 650 to 850 first-cohort repertoires shared a platform, a later analysis reported.

The germline CDR1 and CDR2 sequences are SGDLS and YYNGEE. Trimming removed 3 bases from V and 0 bases from J; junction bases left unmatched: 11. The CDR3 length is 17 residues. General observations from the study: Overall, roughly 170 TCR beta chains were annotated as cytomegalovirus-associated.

The study drew the donors from its approximately 120-subject validation cohort, separate from the roughly 670-subject first cohort. This clone was detected only once. Antigen: not known. The data were produced by immunoSEQ multiplex PCR, yet TCRdb's version contains in-frame clones alone and is incomplete. The sample consists of about 150,000 clones, approximately 86% of them appearing once. The sample comprised PBMCs. This chain uses TRBV9 with TRBJ2-7; 8 nucleotides line up with TRBD2. The receptor was isolated from a man between 18 and 35 years old in good health and CMV-seropositive. In DNA form, the CDR3 reads TGTGCCAGCAGCGCCCCTTGGGGCGGGAGGAGCTCCTACGAGCAGTACTTC. Protein product: CASSAPWGGRSSYEQYF.